Listed below are T cell receptor beta chains from one sample, sequenced in a study of shared clonotypes between healthy human individuals. Assay: immunoSEQ multiplex PCR; the TCRdb copy retains only in-frame clones and omits some. Seen here are some 240,000 clones, just over 65% observed once, and the top ten hold 11%. Sequencing was carried out using memory CD4+ T cells sorted from blood. These TCRs come from a man younger than 40 in good health. Both conserved end residues are part of each CDR3. The D gene is left open where the match is weak. The size of a clone is reported for some rows only, either as once, few or many, or as a class for expanded clones.

NA | NA | TRBJ1-2 | TRBV28 | TGTGCCAGCAGGGAGTACGAGTCTAACTATGGCTACACCTTC | CASREYESNYGYTF
NA | NA | TRBJ1-2 | TRBV4-3 | TGCGCCAGCAGCCAAGATTTCCCGGACAACTATGGCTACACCTTC | CASSQDFPDNYGYTF
NA | NA | TRBJ2-7 | TRBV10-2 | TGCGCCAGCAGCGACGGACGATTAGAGCAGTACTTC | CASSDGRLEQYF
NA | TRBD2 | TRBJ2-3 | TRBV5-6 | TGTGCCAGCAGCTTGATAGCTAGCGGAGATACGCAGTATTTT | CASSLIASGDTQYF
once | TRBD1 | TRBJ2-1 | TRBV9 | TGTGCCAGCAGCACCGGGACAGGGGATCTATATGAGCAGTTCTTC | CASSTGTGDLYEQFF
NA | NA | TRBJ1-1 | TRBV5-5 | TGTGCCAGCAGCTTGGCCACAGGGAACACTGAAGCTTTCTTT | CASSLATGNTEAFF
few | TRBD1 | TRBJ1-2 | TRBV28 | TGTGCCATACCGACAGGGGGCGATGGTGATGGCTACACCTTC | CAIPTGGDGDGYTF
NA | NA | TRBJ2-1 | TRBV28 | TGTGCCAGCACCAAATGGGGGCGGGACACCTACAATGAGCAGTTCTTC | CASTKWGRDTYNEQFF
medium-sized | NA | TRBJ1-2 | TRBV7-2 | TGTGCCAGCAGCTTAAGCTTAGCCTCCGGGCCGATCTATGGCTACACCTTC | CASSLSLASGPIYGYTF
NA | NA | TRBJ1-2 | TRBV14 | TGTGCCAGCAGCCAAGATCCCCCGGGGAGCTATGGCTACACCTTC | CASSQDPPGSYGYTF
NA | TRBD1 | TRBJ1-5 | TRBV7-8 | TGTGCCAGCAGCCGGCCACCGGGACAGCATAGCAATCAGCCCCAGCATTTT | CASSRPPGQHSNQPQHF
NA | TRBD2 | TRBJ2-1 | TRBV7-2 | TGTGCCAGCAGCTTCCGCGCGGGAGTTAACAATGAGCAGTTCTTC | CASSFRAGVNNEQFF
NA | NA | TRBJ2-1 | TRBV11-2 | TGTGCCAGCAGCCCGGGCGGTCTAGCTGACAATGAGCAGTTCTTC | CASSPGGLADNEQFF
NA | TRBD1 | TRBJ2-2 | TRBV2 | TGTGCCAGCAAGACCCGGACAGGGTTCACCGGGGAGCTGTTTTTT | CASKTRTGFTGELFF
few | NA | TRBJ1-5 | TRBV7-2 | TGTGCCAGCAGCACTGTCTGGGGAAATCAGCCCCAGCATTTT | CASSTVWGNQPQHF
NA | NA | TRBJ2-7 | TRBV2 | TGTGCCAGCAGGCTCAGGGGAAGAGACGAGCAGTACTTC | CASRLRGRDEQYF
NA | TRBD2 | TRBJ2-7 | TRBV5-1 | TGCGCCAGCAGCTTGGTCGGCGGGAGTTACGAGCAGTACTTC | CASSLVGGSYEQYF
few | NA | TRBJ1-5 | TRBV5-6 | TGTGCCAGCAGCTTCGCCAGAACTCTCAATCAGCCCCAGCATTTT | CASSFARTLNQPQHF
NA | TRBD1 | TRBJ1-2 | TRBV6-1 | TGTGCCAGCAGGCTCGGGACAGATGGCTACACCTTC | CASRLGTDGYTF
NA | NA | TRBJ2-5 | TRBV5-4 | TGTGCCAGCTCCCCCCCGAGCGGCCGAGAGACCCAGTACTTC | CASSPPSGRETQYF
NA | NA | TRBJ1-4 | TRBV2 | TGTGCCAGCAGTGGAGACAATGAAAAACTGTTTTTT | CASSGDNEKLFF
NA | NA | TRBJ2-3 | TRBV21-1 | TGTGCCAGCAGCAAAGCGGTGGCTAGCGGGGACCCCTACAGGGACACAGATACGCAGTATTTT | CASSKAVASGDPYRDTDTQYF
once | NA | TRBJ1-1 | TRBV18 | TGTGCCAGCTCACCTTACTTTGACACTGAAGCTTTCTTT | CASSPYFDTEAFF
once | NA | TRBJ1-2 | TRBV7-8 | TGTGCCAGCAGCTTAGTAGAGTCCAACTATGGCTACACCTTC | CASSLVESNYGYTF
few | NA | TRBJ1-1 | TRBV7-2 | TGTGCCAGCAGCCCGTACGGCTCTGGCGGAACTGAAGCTTTCTTT | CASSPYGSGGTEAFF
NA | TRBD2 | TRBJ2-7 | TRBV5-6 | TGTGCCAGCAGCTACGGAGTTAGCGGGAGCCACGAGCAGTACTTC | CASSYGVSGSHEQYF
few | NA | TRBJ1-2 | TRBV5-5 | TGTGCCAGCAGCTCCCTAACAGGAACTACTAACTATGGCTACACCTTC | CASSSLTGTTNYGYTF
NA | NA | TRBJ2-3 | TRBV11-2 | TGTGCCAGCAGCTTAGACCGAGGGCACACAGATACGCAGTATTTT | CASSLDRGHTDTQYF
NA | NA | TRBJ2-2 | TRBV28 | TGTGCCAGCAGTTTTGAGGGTTACACCGGGGAGCTGTTTTTT | CASSFEGYTGELFF
many | NA | TRBJ2-1 | TRBV28 | TGTGCCAGCACGGATGCAGGCTCCTACAATGAGCAGTTCTTC | CASTDAGSYNEQFF
NA | NA | TRBJ2-1 | TRBV9 | TGTGCCAGCGAGGGTGGGGGTTACCCTTACAATGAGCAGTTCTTC | CASEGGGYPYNEQFF
NA | TRBD2 | TRBJ2-5 | TRBV7-9 | TGTGCCAGCAGCCGACTAGCGGGGGCAGAGACCCAGTACTTC | CASSRLAGAETQYF
NA | NA | TRBJ2-7 | TRBV5-6 | TGTGCCAGCAGCCCCGGGACGGCCTACGAGCAGTACTTC | CASSPGTAYEQYF
NA | NA | TRBJ2-7 | TRBV10-3 | TGTGCCATCAGTGAGTCGAACAGGGAGCCCCGGTACTTC | CAISESNREPRYF
NA | TRBD2 | TRBJ2-1 | TRBV13 | TGTGCCAGCAGTGGGGGAGCGGGAGGTACCTACAATGAGCAGTTCTTC | CASSGGAGGTYNEQFF
NA | NA | TRBJ1-2 | TRBV6-4 | TGTGCCAGCAGTGACTCGTTGGGGGCCCCTAAAGATGGCTACACCTTC | CASSDSLGAPKDGYTF
NA | NA | TRBJ1-5 | TRBV7-6 | TGTGCCAGCAGCTTAGCCCCACGGGGCACCAATCAGCCCCAGCATTTT | CASSLAPRGTNQPQHF
NA | NA | TRBJ1-1 | TRBV5-6 | TGTGCCAGCAGCTCCAGGGGTCGGTACACTGAAGCTTTCTTT | CASSSRGRYTEAFF
NA | NA | TRBJ2-1 | TRBV7-7 | TGTGCTAGCAGCCCGGGACTTGAAAATGAGCAGTTCTTC | CASSPGLENEQFF
NA | NA | TRBJ2-5 | TRBV18 | TGTGCCAGCTTTAAGGACAGCCGGGGAACAGAGACCCAGTACTTC | CASFKDSRGTETQYF
NA | TRBD2 | TRBJ2-7 | TRBV5-1 | TGCGCCAGCAGCTTGGCCGGGAGGTCCTACGAGCAGTACTTC | CASSLAGRSYEQYF
few | NA | TRBJ1-5 | TRBV5-5 | TGTGCCAGCAGACAAACAGGGAATCAGCCCCAGCATTTT | CASRQTGNQPQHF
NA | NA | TRBJ1-2 | TRBV6-5 | TGTGCCAGCTCGGGGGAAAACTATGGCTACACCTTC | CASSGENYGYTF
NA | TRBD2 | TRBJ2-7 | TRBV28 | TGTGCCAGCAGTTCACCCTGGACTAGCGGGAGTTACGAGCAGTACTTC | CASSSPWTSGSYEQYF
NA | NA | TRBJ2-7 | TRBV15 | TGTGCCACCAGCAGTGGTCCGGCTGCGACAGAAGGATGGTACGAGCAGTACTTC | CATSSGPAATEGWYEQYF
NA | TRBD2 | TRBJ2-7 | TRBV18 | TGTGCCAGCTCAGGACTAGCGGGCCGCTACGAGCAGTACTTC | CASSGLAGRYEQYF
few | TRBD1 | TRBJ1-2 | TRBV29-1 | TGCAGCGTTGAAAGACAGGGTAGCGGCTACACCTTC | CSVERQGSGYTF
few | NA | TRBJ2-1 | TRBV5-1 | TGCGCCAGCAGCTTGGACAGCTCCTACAATGAGCAGTTCTTC | CASSLDSSYNEQFF
NA | NA | TRBJ2-7 | TRBV15 | TGTGCCACCAGCACAGCGCGGCTCGCCTACGAGCAGTACTTC | CATSTARLAYEQYF
NA | NA | TRBJ2-5 | TRBV7-9 | TGTGCCAGCAGCTTAGGATTCCGAGGGAACGACGGAGAGACCCAGTACTTC | CASSLGFRGNDGETQYF
NA | NA | TRBJ2-5 | TRBV7-8 | TGTGCCAGCAGCTTCGGGACTCTTCAAGACACCCAGTACTTC | CASSFGTLQDTQYF
NA | TRBD2 | TRBJ2-1 | TRBV19 | TGTGCCAGTAGTAGGGGACTAGCGGGAGGGCTCAATGAGCAGTTCTTC | CASSRGLAGGLNEQFF
NA | NA | TRBJ1-1 | TRBV2 | TGTGCCAGCAGTCAAGACAGTGAAGCTTTCTTT | CASSQDSEAFF
NA | TRBD2 | TRBJ2-7 | TRBV18 | TGTGCCAGCTCACCGCCGGGACTAGCGGGAGGGATTGGGGAGCAGTACTTC | CASSPPGLAGGIGEQYF
NA | NA | TRBJ2-7 | TRBV21-1 | TGTGCCAGCAGCCCGGGACAGGGGGCCTACGAGCAGTACTTC | CASSPGQGAYEQYF